A single sample gave rise to the 27 T cell receptor beta chains below, sequenced in a study of blood T cells in healthy people across ages. A J-beta primer mix and a sample-barcoded 5' primer were used in a second PCR of about 7 to 12 cycles. Each CDR3 protein is one row after TCRdb ran MiXCR on the 5' RACE reads. The sample contains 1,500,000 or so distinct CDR3 sequences, about 42% of which appear only once. What was sequenced was blood. The receptors were gathered from a woman in her late teens or twenties in good health.

There are a few counts of this clonotype. The chain joins TRBV29-1 to TRBJ2-4; 7 bases fit TRBD2. Germline values: CDR1 SQVTM, CDR2 ANQGSEA. CDR3 length: 12 amino acids. Unmatched junction bases numbered 8, after V lost 7 bases and J lost 8 bases. Here the CDR3 reads CSGIMGGDIQYF. The CDR3 nucleotides are TGCAGCGGTATTATGGGGGGGGACATTCAGTACTTC. Combining the CDR3 with reference TRBV29-1 and TRBJ2-4 gives the whole variable domain SAVISQKPSRDICQRGTSLTIQCQVDSQVTMMFWYRQQPGQSLTLIATANQGSEATYESGFVIDKFPISRPNLTFSTLTVSNMSPEDSSIYLCSGIMGGDIQYFGAGTRLSVL.

The genes are TRBV3-1 and TRBJ2-2; D may be TRBD1 (6 bases). The CDR3 length is 15 residues. Looked up from germline, CDR1 is LGHDT and CDR2 is YNNKEL (reference sequence). V was shortened by 4 bases and J by 0 bases, with 9 bases between the two germline ends. CDR3 region: CASSRQASNTGELFF. CDR3 nucleotide sequence: TGTGCCAGCAGCCGACAGGCTTCGAACACCGGGGAGCTGTTTTTT.

This clonotype has just a few counts. V and J are TRBV15 and TRBJ2-7; tentatively, D is TRBD1 (6 bases). Germline V lookup: CDR1 LNHNV, CDR2 YYDKDF (reference sequence). The V end was cut by 6 bases, the J end by 3 bases, with 12 bases between. The length of the CDR3 is 13 residues. CDR3 nucleotides: TGTGCCACCAGTCACAGGGTTTTCTACGAGCAGTACTTC. Translation: CATSHRVFYEQYF.

The J gene is TRBJ1-2, the V gene TRBV6-2 or TRBV6-3; 7 nucleotides align to TRBD1. This CDR3 spans 13 amino acids. Trimming cost V 5 bases and J 8 bases; bases outside gene matches: 8. In germline, CDR1 is MNHEY, CDR2 SVGEGT. DNA of the CDR3: TGTGCCAGCAGTGACCCAGGGGGTGGAGGCTACACCTTC. It codes for CASSDPGGGGYTF.

The chain carries TRBV12-3 or TRBV12-4 and TRBJ2-1; unclear D gene. The CDR3 contains 14 residues. V lost 6 bases to trimming and J lost 6 bases, with 15 bases between them. The CDR3 bases are TGTGCCAGCAGGTCGTGGCCCTTCGGCAATGAGCAGTTCTTC. It specifies CASRSWPFGNEQFF.

This clonotype came up once. With a much larger clone just one base away, this may be a read error. This chain's CDR3 is CSVETHDNYELYF. CDR3 bases: TGCAGCGTTGAAACCCACGACAACTACGAGCTGTACTTC. J is TRBJ2-7 and V is TRBV29-1; D is ambiguous. Germline CDR1 is SQVTM and CDR2 is ANQGSEA. This CDR3 is built from 13 residues.

This clonotype has at least ten counts. The chain is built from TRBV2 and TRBJ2-7, with 10 bases aligning to TRBD2. V lost 3 bases to trimming and J lost 0 bases; unmatched junction nucleotides: 8. The germline gives CDR1 SNHLY, CDR2 FYNNEI. This CDR3 spans 17 amino acids. The CDR3 loop reads CASSDIPWTSGSYEQYF. The CDR3 bases are TGTGCCAGCAGTGATATCCCCTGGACTAGCGGCTCCTACGAGCAGTACTTC.

The chain joins TRBV7-2 to TRBJ2-5, with D uncertain. This CDR3 comprises 12 residues. CDR1 is SGHTA, CDR2 FQGNSA, per germline. V shed 6 bases and J shed 0 bases, with 5 bases lying between them. Written as DNA, the CDR3 is TGTGCCAGCAGGGACGACCAAGAGACCCAGTACTTC. Protein: CASRDDQETQYF.

This clonotype was seen a handful of times. This chain links TRBV20-1 with TRBJ2-2; D uncertain. CDR1 is DFQATT and CDR2 is SNEGSKA in the germline V gene (reference sequence). V was pared by 0 bases and J by 0 bases, with 2 bases between. This CDR3 spans 13 amino acids. Here the CDR3 reads CSARDANTGELFF. The CDR3 DNA sequence: TGCAGTGCTAGAGATGCGAACACCGGGGAGCTGTTTTTT.

The rearrangement uses TRBV5-6 and TRBJ1-5; 7 positions agree with TRBD1. The CDR3 is 14 amino acids. Per germline, CDR1 SGHDT and CDR2 YYEEEE. V lost 5 bases, J lost 1 base, and 3 bases stayed unmatched. This chain's CDR3 is CASRLTGSNQPQHF. DNA of the CDR3: TGTGCCAGCAGGTTGACAGGGAGCAATCAGCCCCAGCATTTT.

This sequence joins TRBV12-3 or TRBV12-4 and TRBJ1-2, with D tentatively TRBD1 (5 bases). The CDR3 covers 16 residues. V was cut by 0 bases and J by 4 bases, with 15 bases left in between. The CDR3 sequence: CASSLALGLRGYGYTF. The CDR3, as DNA: TGTGCCAGCAGTTTAGCGCTGGGGCTACGGGGCTATGGCTACACCTTC.

The chain joins TRBV29-1 to TRBJ2-5; TRBD2 is a possible D gene (5 bases). V lost 4 bases to trimming and J lost 5 bases, with 17 bases between them. The germline gives CDR1 SQVTM, CDR2 ANQGSEA. This CDR3 is built from 14 residues. The CDR3 protein is CSVVRTPLLETQYF. The CDR3, as DNA: TGCAGCGTTGTGCGGACTCCCCTGCTCGAGACCCAGTACTTC.

The chain has TRBV5-1 and TRBJ2-1, with 12 bases fitting TRBD2. The V gene end was trimmed by 0 bases and the J gene end by 5 bases; junction bases not matched to a gene: 12. The CDR3 is made up of 19 amino acids. The germline V gene encodes CDR1 SGHRS and CDR2 YFSETQ. CDR3 DNA sequence: TGCGCCAGCAGCTTGGCCAGAGGACTAGCGGGATTGGGCCACAATGAGCAGTTCTTC. It translates to CASSLARGLAGLGHNEQFF.

V usage is TRBV6-2 or TRBV6-3 and J usage is TRBJ2-7; D uncertain. This CDR3 comprises 15 residues. Germline V gene lookup returns CDR1 MNHEY and CDR2 SVGEGT. V was pared by 6 bases and J by 0 bases, with 15 bases between. The CDR3 sequence: CASSRTAVSSYEQYF. The CDR3 DNA follows: TGTGCCAGCAGCCGAACGGCTGTGAGCTCCTACGAGCAGTACTTC.

This clonotype has only a few counts. The gene calls are TRBV29-1 and TRBJ2-7; tentatively, D is TRBD1 (5 bases). This CDR3 comprises 12 residues. Trimming removed 5 bases at V and 0 bases at J, with 8 bases between. The V gene's germline CDR1 is SQVTM and CDR2 ANQGSEA. CDR3 protein: CSVRGDSYEQYF. Written as DNA, the CDR3 is TGCAGCGTTAGGGGTGACTCCTACGAGCAGTACTTC.

The chain has TRBV6-1 and TRBJ1-6; D unresolved. Trimming took 4 bases from V and 6 from J, leaving 16 bases between them. This CDR3 is 16 amino acids long. Per the germline V gene, CDR1 is MNHNS and CDR2 is SASEGT. CDR3: CASSGRKRNLNSPLHF. CDR3 coding DNA: TGTGCCAGCAGTGGCAGAAAAAGAAATCTTAATTCACCCCTCCACTTT.

The chain uses TRBV11-2 and TRBJ2-1; TRBD2 aligns across 13 bases. The DNA end lines up better with TRBJ2-7; the J call may be wrong. Germline CDR1 reads SGHAT; CDR2 reads FQNNGV. This CDR3 spans 15 amino acids. Written as DNA, the CDR3 is TGTGCCAGCAGTTGGACTAGCGGGGGAAACAATGAGCAGTACTTC. It is translated as CASSWTSGGNNEQYF.

V is TRBV6-6 and J is TRBJ1-2, with no clear D. In germline, CDR1 is MNHNY, CDR2 SVGAGI (reference sequence). V was pared by 2 bases and J by 4 bases, with 20 bases between. This CDR3 has 17 amino acids. CDR3 sequence: CASSYSPLREAGYGYTF. The CDR3 bases are TGTGCCAGCAGTTACAGTCCCCTCCGGGAGGCGGGCTATGGCTACACCTTC.

The gene calls are TRBV7-9 and TRBJ2-7, with unresolved D. The tail of the sequence fits TRBJ2-5 better, so the J call may be wrong. The CDR3 totals 13 residues. CDR1 is SEHNR, CDR2 FQNEAQ, per germline (reference sequence). CDR3 protein: CASSLALWETQYF. In DNA, the CDR3 is TGTGCCAGCAGCTTAGCCTTGTGGGAGACCCAGTACTTC.

This chain connects TRBV6-2 or TRBV6-3 to TRBJ1-3; the D is unclear. CDR3 size: 14 residues. Trimming removed 8 bases from V and 1 base from J, with 12 bases in between. The V gene's germline CDR1 is MNHEY and CDR2 SVGEGT. CDR3 nucleotide sequence: TGTGCCAGCGGAGACGGAGCATCTGGAAACACCATATATTTT. Translating gives CASGDGASGNTIYF.

The gene calls are TRBV7-3 and TRBJ1-1; 7 bases are a match to TRBD1. The trim removed 3 bases at V and 6 bases at J, leaving 4 bases unmatched. There are 13 residues in the CDR3. The germline gives CDR1 SGHTA, CDR2 FQGTGA. This CDR3 reads CASSFRGRAEAFF. The CDR3 DNA reads TGTGCCAGCAGCTTTAGGGGGCGAGCTGAAGCTTTCTTT.

The sample holds a few counts of this clonotype. The chain links TRBV24-1 to TRBJ2-3; 8 bases match TRBD2. Germline CDR1 is KGHDR and CDR2 is SFDVKD. With V trimmed by 6 bases and J by 4 bases, 5 bases remained unmatched. The CDR3 has 14 residues. CDR3 coding DNA: TGTGCCACCAGTACCCGGACTAGCCCAGATACGCAGTATTTT. Encoded protein: CATSTRTSPDTQYF.

Only a few counts were recorded for this clonotype. The rearrangement uses TRBV3-1 and TRBJ1-5; 9 positions agree with TRBD1. The CDR3 totals 13 residues. V trimming: 8 bases; J trimming: 6 bases; junction bases outside the gene matches: 5. Germline CDR1 reads LGHDT; CDR2 reads YNNKEL (reference sequence). This CDR3 reads CASGGQGGQPQHF. Here the CDR3 DNA reads TGTGCCAGCGGGGGACAGGGTGGTCAGCCCCAGCATTTT.

A few counts support this clonotype. The CDR3 loop reads CASSQTRAGSGDTQYF. CDR3 sequence (DNA): TGCGCCAGCAGCCAAACCCGAGCGGGGAGCGGAGATACGCAGTATTTT. The J gene is TRBJ2-3, the V gene TRBV4-1; 7 bases agree with TRBD2. The trim removed 2 bases at V and 5 bases at J, leaving 10 bases unmatched. CDR3 length equals 16 residues. From germline, CDR1 is MGHRA and CDR2 YSYEKL.

This chain connects TRBV12-3 or TRBV12-4 to TRBJ1-2, with D tentatively TRBD1 (6 bases). V lost 3 bases, J lost 3 bases, and 17 bases lay in between. CDR3 length: 16 residues. The CDR3 here is CASSFGRGASHYGYTF. The DNA of the CDR3 is TGTGCCAGCAGTTTCGGCAGGGGAGCGTCTCACTATGGCTACACCTTC.

This clonotype has at least ten counts. The chain employs TRBV27 and TRBJ1-2; TRBD1 matches at 9 bases. CDR1 is MNHEY, CDR2 SMNVEV, per germline (reference sequence). This CDR3 is 13 amino acids long. Germline trimming cut 6 bases from V and 4 bases from J; bases unmatched to any gene: 3. The CDR3 region has the DNA TGTGCCAGCAGGTCGACAGGGGGCTATGGCTACACCTTC. It is translated as CASRSTGGYGYTF.

This clonotype was seen more than once but under ten times. The chain employs TRBV21-1 and TRBJ2-1; the tabulated D call, TRBD2, remains unverified against the DNA. TRBV21-1 is termed a pseudogene. The CDR3 covers 14 residues. DNA of the CDR3: TGTGCCAGCAGCAAAGAACCTAGCGACAATGAGCAGTTCTTC. Residues: CASSKEPSDNEQFF.